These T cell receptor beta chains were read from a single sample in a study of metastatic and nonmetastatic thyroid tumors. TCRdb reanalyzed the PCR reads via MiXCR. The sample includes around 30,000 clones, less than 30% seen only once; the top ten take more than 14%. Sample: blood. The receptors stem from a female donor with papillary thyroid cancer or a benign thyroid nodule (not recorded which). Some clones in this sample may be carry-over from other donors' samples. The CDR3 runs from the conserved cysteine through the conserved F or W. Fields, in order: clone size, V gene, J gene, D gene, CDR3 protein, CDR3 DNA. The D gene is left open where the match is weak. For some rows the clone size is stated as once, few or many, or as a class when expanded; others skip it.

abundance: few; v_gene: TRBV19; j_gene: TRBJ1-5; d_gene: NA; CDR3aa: CASSSRYSNQPQHF; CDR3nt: TGTGCCAGTAGTTCGAGGTACAGCAATCAGCCCCAGCATTTT
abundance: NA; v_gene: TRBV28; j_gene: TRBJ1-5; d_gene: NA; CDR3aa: CANSLGHRVIGNQPQHF; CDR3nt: TGTGCCAACAGTTTGGGGCACAGGGTTATAGGCAATCAGCCCCAGCATTTT
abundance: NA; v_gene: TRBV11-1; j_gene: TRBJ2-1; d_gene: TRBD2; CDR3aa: CASIISGSSPNEQFF; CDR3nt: TGTGCCAGCATTATAAGCGGGAGCTCCCCCAATGAGCAGTTCTTC
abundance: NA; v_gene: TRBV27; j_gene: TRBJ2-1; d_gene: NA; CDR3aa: CASSLICHEQFF; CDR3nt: TGTGCCAGCAGTCTTATATGCCATGAGCAGTTCTTC
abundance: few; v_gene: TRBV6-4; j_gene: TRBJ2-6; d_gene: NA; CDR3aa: CASSDVFWSSGANVLTF; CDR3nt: TGTGCCAGCAGTGACGTGTTCTGGTCCTCTGGGGCCAACGTCCTTACTTTC
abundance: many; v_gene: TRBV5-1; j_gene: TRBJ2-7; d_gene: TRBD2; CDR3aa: CASSLLLAGESEQYF; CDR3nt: TGCGCCAGCAGCTTACTATTAGCGGGAGAATCCGAGCAGTACTTC
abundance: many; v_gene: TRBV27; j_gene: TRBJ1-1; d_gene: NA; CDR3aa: CASSLGGGITEAFF; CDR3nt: TGTGCCAGCAGTTTAGGAGGGGGAATCACTGAAGCTTTCTTT
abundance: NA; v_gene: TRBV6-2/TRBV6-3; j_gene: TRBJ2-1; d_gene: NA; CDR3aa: CASSYSIADEQFF; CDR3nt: TGTGCCAGCAGTTACTCGATAGCCGATGAGCAGTTCTTC
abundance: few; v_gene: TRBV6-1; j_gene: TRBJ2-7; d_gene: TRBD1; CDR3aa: CASSEYGTGREQYF; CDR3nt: TGTGCCAGCAGTGAGTATGGGACAGGGCGGGAGCAGTACTTC
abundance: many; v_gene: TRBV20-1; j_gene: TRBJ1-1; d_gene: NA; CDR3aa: CTRNRRNTEAFF; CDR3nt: TGCACCAGAAACAGGCGGAACACTGAAGCTTTCTTT
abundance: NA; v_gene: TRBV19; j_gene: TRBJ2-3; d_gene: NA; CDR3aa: CASSLGADTQYF; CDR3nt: TGTGCCAGTAGTTTGGGGGCAGATACGCAGTATTTT
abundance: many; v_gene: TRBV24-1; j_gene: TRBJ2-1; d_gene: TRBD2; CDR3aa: CATSARLAGDYNEQFF; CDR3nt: TGTGCCACCAGTGCCCGACTAGCGGGAGACTACAATGAGCAGTTCTTC
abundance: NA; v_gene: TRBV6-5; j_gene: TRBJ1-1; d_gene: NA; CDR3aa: CASSYTRPGAGTEAFF; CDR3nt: TGTGCCAGCAGTTACACTCGCCCGGGGGCCGGCACTGAAGCTTTCTTT
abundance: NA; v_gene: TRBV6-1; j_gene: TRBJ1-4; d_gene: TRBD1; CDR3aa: CASSGTGESEKLFF; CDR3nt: TGTGCCAGCAGTGGGACAGGGGAGAGTGAAAAACTGTTTTTT
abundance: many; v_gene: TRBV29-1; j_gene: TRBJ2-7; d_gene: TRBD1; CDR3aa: CSVQTTGVGYEQYF; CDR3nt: TGCAGCGTGCAGACGACAGGGGTGGGCTACGAGCAGTACTTC
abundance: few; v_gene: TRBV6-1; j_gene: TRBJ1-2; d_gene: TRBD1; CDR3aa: CASSENRGQGYAF; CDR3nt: TGTGCCAGCAGTGAAAACAGGGGGCAAGGCTACGCCTTC
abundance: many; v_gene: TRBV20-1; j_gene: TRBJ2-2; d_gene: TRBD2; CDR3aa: CSARSGGGSLTGELFF; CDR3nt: TGCAGTGCTAGGTCGGGAGGCGGGAGCCTCACCGGGGAGCTGTTTTTT
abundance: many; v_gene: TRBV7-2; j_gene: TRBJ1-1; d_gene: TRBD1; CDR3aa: CASSLSGTGGTEAFF; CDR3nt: TGTGCCAGCAGCTTATCCGGGACAGGGGGCACTGAAGCTTTCTTT
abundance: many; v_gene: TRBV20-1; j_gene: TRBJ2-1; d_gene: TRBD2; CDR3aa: CSAISGRDYNEQFF; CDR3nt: TGCAGTGCCATTAGCGGGAGGGATTACAATGAGCAGTTCTTC
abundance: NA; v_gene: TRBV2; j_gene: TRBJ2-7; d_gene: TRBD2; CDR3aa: CASSEFRGLAIYEQYF; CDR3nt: TGTGCCAGCAGTGAATTTAGGGGACTAGCGATCTACGAGCAGTACTTC
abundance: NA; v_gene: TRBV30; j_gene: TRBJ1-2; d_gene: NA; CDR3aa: CAWIVRVWDYGYTF; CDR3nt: TGTGCCTGGATTGTACGCGTATGGGACTATGGCTACACCTTC
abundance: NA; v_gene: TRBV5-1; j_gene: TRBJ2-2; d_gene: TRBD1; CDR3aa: CASSRDRAGELFF; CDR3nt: TGCGCCAGCAGCCGCGACAGGGCCGGGGAGCTGTTTTTT
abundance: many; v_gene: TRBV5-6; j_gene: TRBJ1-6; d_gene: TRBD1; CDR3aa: CASSPGTAWDSPLHF; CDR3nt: TGTGCCAGCAGCCCTGGGACAGCCTGGGATTCACCCCTCCACTTT
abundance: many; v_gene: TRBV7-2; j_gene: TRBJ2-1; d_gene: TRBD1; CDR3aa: CASSLQGQGLEQFF; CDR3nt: TGTGCCAGCAGCTTACAAGGACAGGGGTTAGAGCAGTTCTTC
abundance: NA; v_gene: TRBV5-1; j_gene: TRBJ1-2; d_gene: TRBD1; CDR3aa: CASGTGDLGGYTF; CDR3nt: TGCGCCAGCGGGACAGGGGATCTTGGCGGCTACACCTTC
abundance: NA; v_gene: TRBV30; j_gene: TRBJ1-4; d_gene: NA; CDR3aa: CAWSVNGQGNEKLFF; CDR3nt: TGTGCCTGGAGTGTTAATGGGCAGGGGAATGAAAAACTGTTTTTT
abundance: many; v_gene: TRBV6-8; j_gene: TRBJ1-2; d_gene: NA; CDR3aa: CASSFLNSGVLNYGYTF; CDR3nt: TGTGCCAGCAGTTTTCTTAATTCGGGGGTCCTTAACTATGGCTACACCTTC
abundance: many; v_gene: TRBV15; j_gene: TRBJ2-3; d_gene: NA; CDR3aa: CATSRGADTQYF; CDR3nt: TGTGCCACCAGCAGAGGGGCAGATACGCAGTATTTT
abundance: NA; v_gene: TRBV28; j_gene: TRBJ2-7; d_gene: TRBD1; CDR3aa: CASSFTGTGGYEQYF; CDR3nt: TGTGCCAGCAGTTTCACCGGGACAGGGGGATACGAGCAGTACTTC
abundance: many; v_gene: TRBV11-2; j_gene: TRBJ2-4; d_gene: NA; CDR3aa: CASSPYRTELAKNIQYF; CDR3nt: TGTGCCAGCAGCCCTTATCGGACAGAATTAGCCAAAAACATTCAGTACTTC
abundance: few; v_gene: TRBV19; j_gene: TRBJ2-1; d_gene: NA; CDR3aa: CASSIGDYAHNEQFF; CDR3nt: TGTGCCAGTAGTATTGGGGATTACGCCCATAATGAGCAGTTCTTC
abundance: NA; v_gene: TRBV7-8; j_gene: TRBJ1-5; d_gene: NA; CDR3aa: CASSLARLGVGNQPQHF; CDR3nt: TGTGCCAGCAGCTTAGCGCGTCTGGGTGTCGGCAATCAGCCCCAGCATTTT
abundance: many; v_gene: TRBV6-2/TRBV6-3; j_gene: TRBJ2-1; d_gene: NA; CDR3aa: CASSYLEASSYNEQFF; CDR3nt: TGTGCCAGCAGTTACTTGGAGGCCAGCTCCTACAATGAGCAGTTCTTC
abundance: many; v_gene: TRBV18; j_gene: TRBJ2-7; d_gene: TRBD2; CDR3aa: CASSPGIAGKLEQYF; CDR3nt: TGTGCCAGCTCACCGGGAATAGCGGGAAAATTGGAGCAGTACTTC
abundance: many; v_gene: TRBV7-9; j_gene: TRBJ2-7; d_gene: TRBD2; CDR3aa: CASSPGAGEWYEQYF; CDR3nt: TGTGCCAGCAGCCCTGGAGCGGGAGAGTGGTACGAGCAGTACTTC
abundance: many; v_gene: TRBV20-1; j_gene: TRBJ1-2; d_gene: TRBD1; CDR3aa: CSARETGQGAFGYTF; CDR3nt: TGCAGTGCTAGAGAGACCGGACAGGGGGCCTTTGGCTACACCTTC
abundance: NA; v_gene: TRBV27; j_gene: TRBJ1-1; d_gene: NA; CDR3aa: CASSFDAPSWDTEAFF; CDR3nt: TGTGCCAGCAGTTTCGATGCCCCCTCTTGGGACACTGAAGCTTTCTTT
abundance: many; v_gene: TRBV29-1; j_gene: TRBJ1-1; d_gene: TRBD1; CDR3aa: CSVGTGNTEAFF; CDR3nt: TGCAGCGTCGGGACAGGCAACACTGAAGCTTTCTTT
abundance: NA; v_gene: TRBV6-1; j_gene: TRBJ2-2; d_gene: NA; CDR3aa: CASSQHPGTGELFF; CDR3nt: TGTGCCAGCAGCCAACATCCGGGCACCGGGGAGCTGTTTTTT
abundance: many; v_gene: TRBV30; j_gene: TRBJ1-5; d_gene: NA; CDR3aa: CAWSGSNQPQHF; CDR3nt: TGTGCCTGGAGTGGGAGTAATCAGCCCCAGCATTTT
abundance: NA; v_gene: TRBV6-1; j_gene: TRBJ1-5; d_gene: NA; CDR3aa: CASRTGANGNQPQHF; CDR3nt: TGTGCCAGCAGGACGGGGGCGAATGGCAATCAGCCCCAGCATTTT
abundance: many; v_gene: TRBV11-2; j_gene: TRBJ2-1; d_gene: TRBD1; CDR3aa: CASSSTISRGYNEQFF; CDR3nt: TGTGCCAGCAGCTCCACCATTAGCAGGGGGTACAATGAGCAGTTCTTC
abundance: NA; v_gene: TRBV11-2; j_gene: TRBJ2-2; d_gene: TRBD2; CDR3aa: CANSLSGSGAGELFF; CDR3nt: TGTGCCAACAGCTTAAGCGGGAGTGGTGCCGGGGAGCTGTTTTTT
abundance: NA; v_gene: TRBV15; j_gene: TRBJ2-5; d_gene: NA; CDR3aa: CATSSGTRGGETQYF; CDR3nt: TGTGCCACCAGCAGCGGCACTCGAGGAGGAGAGACTCAGTACTTC
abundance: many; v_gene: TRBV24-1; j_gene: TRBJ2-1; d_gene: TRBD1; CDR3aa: CATSDAGTGGNNEQFF; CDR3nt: TGTGCCACCAGTGATGCCGGGACAGGGGGTAATAATGAGCAGTTCTTC
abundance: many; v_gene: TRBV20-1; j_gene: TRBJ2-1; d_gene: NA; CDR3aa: CSASLRSPLNEQFF; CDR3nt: TGCAGTGCTAGTCTCAGAAGTCCCCTCAATGAGCAGTTCTTC
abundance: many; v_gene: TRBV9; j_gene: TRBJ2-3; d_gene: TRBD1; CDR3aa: CASSGQGDTQYF; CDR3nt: TGTGCCAGCAGCGGACAGGGAGATACGCAGTATTTT
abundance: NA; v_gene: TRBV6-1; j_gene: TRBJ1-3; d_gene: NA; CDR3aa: CASSEDGGGSGNTIYF; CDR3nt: TGTGCCAGCAGTGAAGATGGCGGAGGCTCTGGAAACACCATATATTTT
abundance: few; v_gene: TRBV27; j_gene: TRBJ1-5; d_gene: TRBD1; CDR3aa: CASSLDGGGAGQPQHF; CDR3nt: TGTGCCAGCAGTTTAGATGGAGGGGGCGCGGGGCAGCCCCAGCATTTT
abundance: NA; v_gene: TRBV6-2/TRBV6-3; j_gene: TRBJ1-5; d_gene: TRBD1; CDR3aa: CASSYEGHRGVESNQPQHF; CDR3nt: TGTGCCAGCAGTTACGAAGGCCACAGGGGAGTAGAAAGCAATCAGCCCCAGCATTTT
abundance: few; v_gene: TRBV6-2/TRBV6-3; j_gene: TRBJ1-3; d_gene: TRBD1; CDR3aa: CASSYSRDSEGNTIYF; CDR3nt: TGTGCCAGCAGTTACTCCCGGGACAGTGAGGGAAACACCATATATTTT
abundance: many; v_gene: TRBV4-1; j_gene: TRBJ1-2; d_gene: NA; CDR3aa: CASSQDRAGSYGYTF; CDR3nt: TGCGCCAGCAGCCAAGATCGGGCCGGATCCTATGGCTACACCTTC
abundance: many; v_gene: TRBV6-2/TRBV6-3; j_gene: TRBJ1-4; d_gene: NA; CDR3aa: CASVSRDSRTSLFF; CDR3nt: TGTGCCAGCGTCTCCAGAGACAGCCGCACTTCACTGTTTTTT
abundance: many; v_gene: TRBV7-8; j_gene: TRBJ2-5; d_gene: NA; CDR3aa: CASSSGGRKETQYF; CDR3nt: TGTGCCAGCAGCTCAGGCGGCAGGAAAGAGACCCAGTACTTC
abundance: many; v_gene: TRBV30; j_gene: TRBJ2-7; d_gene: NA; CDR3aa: CAWSPIDPYEQYF; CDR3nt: TGTGCCTGGAGCCCAATCGACCCCTACGAGCAGTACTTC
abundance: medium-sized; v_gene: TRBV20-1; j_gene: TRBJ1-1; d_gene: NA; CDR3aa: CSGKSDRGMNTEAFF; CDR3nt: TGCAGTGGTAAATCAGACCGAGGGATGAACACTGAAGCTTTCTTT